This T cell receptor beta chain stems from a study of a mutant IDH1 vaccine in newly diagnosed glioma. Generated by immunoSEQ multiplex PCR, the TCRdb table keeps only in-frame clones and is missing some. The table records roughly 35,000 clones, 70% to 90% of them present only once. Points from the study as a whole: Less than 95% of patients showed vaccine-induced immune responses across multiple MHC alleles.

Germline CDR1 reads WSHSY; CDR2 reads SAAADI. This CDR3 spans 12 amino acids. The V and J ends lost 6 bases and 1 base respectively, with 7 bases between them. Time point specified: baseline, week 1 (first vaccination visit). Treatment reported: pre-vaccination baseline after standard-of-care therapy. Remarks on this clone: Its antigen is unknown.

The sequencing here drew on PBMCs, taken from a glioma patient treated with radiotherapy, temozolomide or both. The rearrangement joins TRBV10-2 to TRBJ2-7, with D hard to call. This receptor was obtained from a woman aged 40 to 50 with glioma. The CDR3 reads CASSFLSYEQYF. The CDR3 DNA follows: TGCGCCAGCAGCTTTCTTTCCTACGAGCAGTACTTC.